Following are 20 T cell receptor beta chains from one sample sequenced in a study of shared clonotypes between healthy human individuals. Measured with immunoSEQ multiplex PCR; TCRdb has only the in-frame clones, and not every one. Among fewer than 2.5 million clones listed, approximately 93% were seen once. Sequencing was done on a sample of naive CD4+ T cells from PBMCs. Subset denoted: CD45RA+ positively selected. The receptors originated from a man between 18 and 29 years old in good health. Some clones in this sample may be carry-over from other donors' samples.

On this clone: Germline and junction disagree at one end, which may indicate a read error. The chain links TRBV6-1 to TRBJ1-5, with D unclear. The CDR3 covers 10 residues. Germline-derived CDR1 and CDR2 are MNHNS and SASEGT. Here the CDR3 DNA reads TGTGCCAGCAGCGCTATCGATGGGGATTTT. Translation gives CASSAIDGDF.

CDR3 residues: CASSLDPSGQTQYF. In DNA, the CDR3 is TGTGCCAGCAGCTTAGATCCTAGCGGGCAGACCCAGTACTTC. This sequence joins TRBV7-2 and TRBJ2-5, with 8 bases matching TRBD2. The CDR3 sequence is 14 residues long. V gave up 1 base and J gave up 6 bases; unmatched junction bases: 4. CDR1 SGHTA and CDR2 FQGNSA come from the germline V gene.

The rearrangement links TRBV10-3 to TRBJ2-2, with D perhaps given as TRBD1 or TRBD2 (6 bases each). The germline CDR1 and CDR2 sequences are ENHRY and SYGVKD. V lost 3 bases, J lost 0 bases, and 11 bases lay in between. The CDR3 loop spans 16 amino acids. CDR3 sequence: CAISDKRGANTGELFF. CDR3 in DNA: TGTGCCATCAGTGATAAGAGGGGGGCGAACACCGGGGAGCTGTTTTTT.

The V and J genes are TRBV9 and TRBJ2-2; tentatively, D is TRBD1 or TRBD2 (5 bases each). The CDR3 is 17 amino acids. V lost 0 bases, J lost 2 bases, and 14 bases lay in between. Germline V gene lookup returns CDR1 SGDLS and CDR2 YYNGEE. The CDR3 nucleotides are TGTGCCAGCAGCGTAGAAATGGGACCCAGTAACACCGGGGAGCTGTTTTTT. Its translation is CASSVEMGPSNTGELFF.

This rearrangement joins TRBV12-5 to TRBJ2-5; 8 bases map to TRBD1. After removal of 4 bases from V and 5 bases from J, the junction contained 9 bases not matched to a gene. The CDR3 length is 15 residues. Germline V gives CDR1 LGHNT, CDR2 FRNRAP. Here the CDR3 reads CASGWTAGGKETQYF. DNA for the CDR3: TGTGCTAGTGGTTGGACCGCAGGGGGCAAGGAGACCCAGTACTTC.

The V gene is TRBV5-1, the J gene TRBJ1-2, with TRBD1 matching over 7 bases. The germline CDR1 and CDR2 sequences are SGHRS and YFSETQ. CDR3 size: 19 residues. With 2 bases clipped from V and 3 bases from J, the junction kept 19 bases outside the gene matches. The CDR3 coding sequence is TGCGCCAGCAGCTTCAGGACTGGGACAGAACCGGTATTGGACTATGGCTACACCTTC. This codes for CASSFRTGTEPVLDYGYTF.

The rearrangement uses TRBV5-5 and TRBJ1-3; D unresolved. Trimming left V 0 bases short and J 8 bases short, with 15 bases between. There are 15 residues in the CDR3. Germline CDR1 reads SGHKS; CDR2 reads YYEKEE (reference sequence). DNA of the CDR3: TGTGCCAGCAGCTTGGTAGGATTCAAGGCCCACACCATATATTTT. Translated: CASSLVGFKAHTIYF.

This chain joins TRBV2 and TRBJ2-1; 9 bases are shared with TRBD2. This CDR3 spans 14 amino acids. V gave up 8 bases and J gave up 5 bases; unmatched junction bases: 7. Germline-derived CDR1 and CDR2 are SNHLY and FYNNEI. Here the CDR3 reads CASGLAGADNEQFF. The DNA of the CDR3 is TGTGCCAGCGGATTAGCGGGAGCTGACAATGAGCAGTTCTTC.

The CDR3 loop is CASSLARRTRETQYF. CDR3 nucleotides: TGTGCCAGCAGCTTGGCCCGACGTACGAGAGAGACCCAGTACTTC. The rearrangement links TRBV5-5 to TRBJ2-5; D remains unclear. The germline CDR1 and CDR2 sequences are SGHKS and YYEKEE (reference sequence). V lost 0 bases, J lost 4 bases, and 13 bases lay in between. The CDR3 is 15 residues long.

This clone occurred a few times. This sequence joins TRBV19 and TRBJ1-1; TRBD1 is a possible D gene (5 bases). This CDR3 spans 13 amino acids. Per germline, CDR1 LNHDA and CDR2 SQIVND (reference sequence). Trimming pared 5 bases from V and 7 bases from J, leaving 14 bases between. CDR3 sequence reads: CASSQPGDGEAFF. As DNA, the CDR3 is TGTGCCAGTAGTCAACCTGGGGACGGTGAAGCTTTCTTT.

The chain employs TRBV10-1 and TRBJ2-3, with TRBD2 matching over 11 bases. The CDR3 spans 17 residues. V trimming: 4 bases; J trimming: 6 bases; junction bases outside the gene matches: 12. The germline V gene has CDR1 WNHNN and CDR2 SYGVQD (reference sequence). CDR3 bases: TGCGCCAGCAGTGCTAGCGGGAGGCCCATGGCATCCGATACGCAGTATTTT. Its translation is CASSASGRPMASDTQYF.

CDR3 residues: CASSSGTGVPAEAFF. CDR3 bases: TGTGCCAGCAGTTCCGGGACAGGGGTCCCCGCCGAAGCTTTCTTT. The V call is TRBV28, the J call TRBJ1-1; 10 nucleotides align to TRBD1. Trimming at V came to 4 bases and at J to 8 bases, leaving 10 bases not matched to a gene. The CDR3 is 15 residues long. Germline V lookup: CDR1 MDHEN, CDR2 SYDVKM. The complete variable domain, with remaining parts taken from reference TRBV28 and TRBJ1-1, reads DVKVTQSSRYLVKRTGEKVFLECVQDMDHENMFWYRQDPGLGLRLIYFSYDVKMKEKGDIPEGYSVSREKKERFSLILESASTNQTSMYLCASSSGTGVPAEAFFGQGTRLTVV.

The rearrangement links TRBV13 to TRBJ2-3; no definite D call. The CDR3 is made up of 13 amino acids. V was cut by 2 bases and J by 3 bases, with 6 bases left in between. Germline loops: CDR1 PRHDT, CDR2 FYEKMQ (reference sequence). Written as DNA, the CDR3 is TGTGCCAGCAGCTTAAAAGTGACAGATACGCAGTATTTT. Protein product: CASSLKVTDTQYF.

The chain has TRBV28 and TRBJ1-2; D remains unclear. The CDR3 has 14 amino acids. Trimming left V 2 bases short and J 2 bases short, with 9 bases between. Germline V gene lookup returns CDR1 MDHEN and CDR2 SYDVKM. CDR3 loop: CASSLPTLNYGYTF. CDR3 nucleotide sequence: TGTGCCAGCAGTTTACCTACATTGAACTATGGCTACACCTTC.

This chain uses TRBV6-5 with TRBJ2-1; tentative D call: TRBD2 (6 bases). The CDR3 loop spans 14 amino acids. The V end lost 8 bases, the J end lost 0 bases, and 11 bases lay between the germline ends. In germline, CDR1 is MNHEY, CDR2 SVGAGI. The CDR3 nucleotides are TGTGCCAGCGGCCTAGCGATCTCCTACAATGAGCAGTTCTTC. It encodes CASGLAISYNEQFF.

The gene calls are TRBV28 and TRBJ1-5, with a tentative D call TRBD1 (6 bases). V lost 3 bases and J lost 2, with 23 bases in between. Germline assignment: CDR1 MDHEN and CDR2 SYDVKM. The CDR3 spans 19 residues. The CDR3 region is CASSLRRGLLGLGNQPQHF. DNA of the CDR3: TGTGCCAGCAGTTTGCGCAGGGGTTTATTGGGGTTGGGCAATCAGCCCCAGCATTTT.

The CDR3 DNA reads as TGTGCCAGCAGTTCCCCTTGGGCGGGAGGGACCTACGAGCAGTACTTC. This sequence encodes CASSSPWAGGTYEQYF. The chain recombines TRBV28 with TRBJ2-7; 9 nucleotides match TRBD2. J lost 2 bases, V lost 4 bases, and 9 bases had no gene match. This CDR3 is 16 amino acids long. Germline-derived CDR1 and CDR2 are MDHEN and SYDVKM.

J is TRBJ1-4 and V is TRBV19; D is uncertain. The V end was cut by 4 bases, the J end by 0 bases, with 15 bases between. The CDR3 loop spans 17 amino acids. Germline V gene data show CDR1 as LNHDA and CDR2 as SQIVND (reference sequence). The CDR3 sequence: CASSRISTGATNEKLFF. The CDR3 nucleotides read TGTGCCAGTAGTAGAATCTCGACGGGTGCAACTAATGAAAAACTGTTTTTT. The variable domain in full, completed from reference TRBV19 and TRBJ1-4, reads DGGITQSPKYLFRKEGQNVTLSCEQNLNHDAMYWYRQDPGQGLRLIYYSQIVNDFQKGDIAEGYSVSREKKESFPLTVTSAQKNPTAFYLCASSRISTGATNEKLFFGSGTQLSVL.

The rearrangement joins TRBV7-2 to TRBJ2-7; D remains ambiguous. V lost 3 bases and J 2 bases, leaving 8 bases between the germline ends. The germline V gene encodes CDR1 SGHTA and CDR2 FQGNSA. The CDR3 consists of 13 residues. CDR3 DNA sequence: TGTGCCAGCAGCTTCTCGCGCCCCTACGAGCAGTACTTC. This translates into CASSFSRPYEQYF.

This chain uses TRBV6-4 with TRBJ2-5; 12 bases map to TRBD2. CDR1 and CDR2 (germline): MRHNA, SNTAGT. J gave up 4 bases and V 5 bases, and 5 bases lay outside the gene matches. This CDR3 is built from 15 residues. This CDR3 reads CASSRLAGAGETQYF. The CDR3 bases are TGTGCCAGCAGTAGACTAGCGGGAGCGGGAGAGACCCAGTACTTC.